The 11 T cell receptor beta chains below all came from one sample that was sequenced in a study of CD8 T cells in Susac syndrome. Random hexamers served to reverse transcribe about 0.45 to 1 ug RNA. TCRdb processed the immunoSEQ multiplex PCR reads anew with MiXCR; each CDR3 protein has one entry. Altogether about 140,000 distinct CDR3 sequences are present, more than 85% being singletons, with the ten largest covering roughly 0.14%. Sequencing input: CD4+ T cells from PBMCs. The receptors originated from a human donor with Susac syndrome.

The chain joins TRBV14 to TRBJ2-1, with TRBD1 matching over 9 bases. V dropped 3 bases and J dropped 6; count of bases not matched to a gene: 3. CDR1 and CDR2 (germline): SGHDN, FVKESK. There are 14 residues in the CDR3. Here the CDR3 reads CASSQADRGNEQFF. Here the CDR3 DNA reads TGTGCCAGCAGCCAGGCGGACAGGGGCAATGAGCAGTTCTTC.

The CDR3 loop reads CASSETRNTGELFF. The DNA for the CDR3 is TGTGCCAGCAGTGAAACTAGGAACACCGGGGAGCTGTTTTTT. This chain uses TRBV12-3 or TRBV12-4 with TRBJ2-2, with D maybe TRBD2 (5 bases). CDR3 length equals 14 residues. The germline V and J ends were trimmed by 5 bases and 1 base, with 8 bases remaining between them.

The chain links TRBV20-1 to TRBJ2-1; TRBD1 might be the D (6 bases). Germline CDR1 and CDR2: DFQATT and SNEGSKA (reference sequence). The CDR3 has 15 residues. V shed 2 bases and J shed 0 bases, with 11 bases lying between them. The CDR3 DNA sequence: TGCAGTGCTAGATTGGCAGGGGACTCCTACAATGAGCAGTTCTTC. It codes for CSARLAGDSYNEQFF.

The genes are TRBV5-1 and TRBJ2-7; 10 bases fit TRBD1. The germline gives CDR1 SGHRS, CDR2 YFSETQ. This CDR3 region has 16 residues. V lost 2 bases and J lost 3; bases outside the gene matches: 8. CDR3 coding DNA: TGCGCCAGCAGCTTCGGGCGGACAGGGGGGGACTACGAGCAGTACTTC. Amino acid sequence: CASSFGRTGGDYEQYF.

V gene TRBV14 combines with J gene TRBJ2-1; D remains unclear. V was cut by 0 bases and J by 6 bases, with 6 bases left in between. This CDR3 is built from 13 residues. Germline V gene data show CDR1 as SGHDN and CDR2 as FVKESK. The CDR3 nucleotides are TGTGCCAGCAGCCAAGACGCGAGCAATGAGCAGTTCTTC. It specifies CASSQDASNEQFF. The full variable domain, rest sourced from reference TRBV14 and TRBJ2-1, is EAGVTQFPSHSVIEKGQTVTLRCDPISGHDNLYWYRRVMGKEIKFLLHFVKESKQDESGMPNNRFLAERTGGTYSTLKVQPAELEDSGVYFCASSQDASNEQFFGPGTRLTVL.

As DNA, the CDR3 is TGCGCCAGCAGCTCGGGACAGTGGGATGCAGATACGCAGTATTTT. Protein sequence: CASSSGQWDADTQYF. The genes are TRBV5-1 and TRBJ2-3, with 7 bases lining up with TRBD1. The CDR3 length is 15 residues. The V gene's germline CDR1 is SGHRS and CDR2 YFSETQ. The V gene end was trimmed by 3 bases and the J gene end by 4 bases; junction bases not matched to a gene: 8.

The chain uses TRBV25-1 and TRBJ1-2; D remains unclear. Trimming took 1 base from V and 4 from J, leaving 13 bases between them. Germline V gives CDR1 MGHDK, CDR2 SYGVNS. CDR3 size: 15 residues. The CDR3 bases are TGTGCCAGCAGTGAATTTCGAGGCGGGAGCTATGGCTACACCTTC. It specifies CASSEFRGGSYGYTF.

The V call is TRBV20-1, the J call TRBJ1-1, with D possibly matching TRBD1 (5 bases). With 5 bases removed from V and 6 bases from J, the gap between germline ends came to 16 bases. The CDR3 has 13 amino acids. The germline V gene encodes CDR1 DFQATT and CDR2 SNEGSKA (reference sequence). The CDR3 DNA reads as TGCAGTGCTGATTTGTGGGACCCCGCTGAAGCTTTCTTT. Its protein is CSADLWDPAEAFF.

This clonotype occurred a few times. The chain has TRBV2 and TRBJ2-3, with D perhaps TRBD2 (5 bases). The length of the CDR3 is 13 residues. V was clipped by 4 bases and J by 2 bases, with 7 bases between them. Germline V CDR1 and CDR2: SNHLY, FYNNEI. Written as DNA, the CDR3 is TGTGCCAGCAGTGGAGGGCTCACAGATACGCAGTATTTT. It translates to CASSGGLTDTQYF.

This clonotype was counted once. The rearrangement links TRBV7-9 to TRBJ1-5, with D uncertain. This CDR3 spans 14 amino acids. Germline assignment: CDR1 SEHNR and CDR2 FQNEAQ (reference sequence). Trimming removed 3 bases at V and 3 bases at J, with 9 bases between. CDR3 residues: CASSFSENNQPQHF. CDR3 bases: TGTGCCAGCAGCTTTTCCGAGAACAATCAGCCCCAGCATTTT. The entire variable domain, with the rest obtained from reference TRBV7-9 and TRBJ1-5, is as follows: DTGVSQNPRHKITKRGQNVTFRCDPISEHNRLYWYRQTLGQGPEFLTYFQNEAQLEKSRLLSDRFSAERPKGSFSTLEIQRTEQGDSAMYLCASSFSENNQPQHFGDGTRLSIL.

The chain employs TRBV6-5 and TRBJ2-7, with a tentative D call TRBD2 (6 bases). The CDR3 is 15 amino acids. With 0 bases removed from V and 1 base from J, the gap between germline ends came to 10 bases. Germline assignment: CDR1 MNHEY and CDR2 SVGAGI. The chain's CDR3 is CASSYSSRGSYEQYF. The CDR3 region has the DNA TGTGCCAGCAGTTACTCGTCGCGGGGTTCCTACGAGCAGTACTTC.